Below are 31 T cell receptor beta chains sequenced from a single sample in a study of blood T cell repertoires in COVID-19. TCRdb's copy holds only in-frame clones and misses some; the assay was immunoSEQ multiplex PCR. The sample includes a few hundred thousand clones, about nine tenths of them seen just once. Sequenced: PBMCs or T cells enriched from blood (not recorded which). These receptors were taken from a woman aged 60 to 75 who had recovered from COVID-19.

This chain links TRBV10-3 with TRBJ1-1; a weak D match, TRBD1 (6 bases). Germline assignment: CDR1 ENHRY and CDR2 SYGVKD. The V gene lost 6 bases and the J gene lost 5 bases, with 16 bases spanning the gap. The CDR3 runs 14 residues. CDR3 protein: CAIRARGSSTEAFF. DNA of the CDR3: TGTGCCATCAGGGCTAGGGGGAGTAGTACTGAAGCTTTCTTT.

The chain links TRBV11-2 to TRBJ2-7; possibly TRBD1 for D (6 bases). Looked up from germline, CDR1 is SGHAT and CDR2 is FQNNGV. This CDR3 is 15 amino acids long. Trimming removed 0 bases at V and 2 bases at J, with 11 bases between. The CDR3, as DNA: TGTGCCAGCAGCTTAGATCGGGCAGGGGCCTACGAGCAGTACTTC. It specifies CASSLDRAGAYEQYF.

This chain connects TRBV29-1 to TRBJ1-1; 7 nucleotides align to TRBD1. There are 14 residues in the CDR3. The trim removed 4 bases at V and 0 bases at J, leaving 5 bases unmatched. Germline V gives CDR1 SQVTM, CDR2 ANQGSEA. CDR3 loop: CSVAPGTVNTEAFF. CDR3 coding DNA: TGCAGCGTTGCCCCCGGGACAGTGAACACTGAAGCTTTCTTT.

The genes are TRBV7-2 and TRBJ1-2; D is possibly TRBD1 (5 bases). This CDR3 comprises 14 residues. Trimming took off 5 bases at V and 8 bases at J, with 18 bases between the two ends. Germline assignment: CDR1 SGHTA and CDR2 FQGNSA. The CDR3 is CASSRPPGWFGYTF. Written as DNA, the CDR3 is TGTGCCAGCAGCCGCCCCCCAGGGTGGTTCGGCTACACCTTC.

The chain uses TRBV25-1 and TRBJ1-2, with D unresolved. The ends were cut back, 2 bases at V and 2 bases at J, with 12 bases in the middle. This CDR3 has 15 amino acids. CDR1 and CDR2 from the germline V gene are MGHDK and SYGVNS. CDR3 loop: CASSEGQRYNYGYTF. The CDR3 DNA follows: TGTGCCAGCAGTGAAGGGCAGAGATACAACTATGGCTACACCTTC.

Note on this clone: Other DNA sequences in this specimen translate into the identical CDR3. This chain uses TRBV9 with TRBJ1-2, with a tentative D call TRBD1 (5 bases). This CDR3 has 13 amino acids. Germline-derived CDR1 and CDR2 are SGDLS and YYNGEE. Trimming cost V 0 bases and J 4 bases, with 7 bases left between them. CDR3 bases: TGTGCCAGCAGCGTAGGGGGGGGCTATGGCTACACCTTC. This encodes CASSVGGGYGYTF.

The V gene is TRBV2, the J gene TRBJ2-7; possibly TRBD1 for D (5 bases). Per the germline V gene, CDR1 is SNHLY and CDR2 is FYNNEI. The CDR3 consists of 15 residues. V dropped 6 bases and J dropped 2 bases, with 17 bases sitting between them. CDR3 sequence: CASRRLDDSTYEQYF. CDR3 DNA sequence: TGTGCCAGCAGGAGGCTAGACGACAGCACCTACGAGCAGTACTTC.

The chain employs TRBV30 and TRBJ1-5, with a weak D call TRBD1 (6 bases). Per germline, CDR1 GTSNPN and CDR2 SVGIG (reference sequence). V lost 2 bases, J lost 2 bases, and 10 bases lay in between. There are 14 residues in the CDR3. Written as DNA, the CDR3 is TGTGCCTGGAGTATCTCAGGGGGCAATCAGCCCCAGCATTTT. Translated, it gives CAWSISGGNQPQHF.

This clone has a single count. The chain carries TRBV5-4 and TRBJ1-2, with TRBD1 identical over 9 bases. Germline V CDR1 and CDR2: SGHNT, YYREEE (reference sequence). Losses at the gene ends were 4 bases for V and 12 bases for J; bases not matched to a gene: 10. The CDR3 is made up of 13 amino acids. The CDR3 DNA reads TGTGCCAGCAGCCTGGACAGGGGCCGTACAGACACCTTC. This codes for CASSLDRGRTDTF.

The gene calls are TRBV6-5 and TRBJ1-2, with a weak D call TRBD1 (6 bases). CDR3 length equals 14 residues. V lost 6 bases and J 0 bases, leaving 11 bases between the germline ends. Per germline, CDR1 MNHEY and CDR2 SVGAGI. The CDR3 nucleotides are TGTGCCAGCAGCCTACAGGGAGCTAACTATGGCTACACCTTC. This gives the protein CASSLQGANYGYTF.

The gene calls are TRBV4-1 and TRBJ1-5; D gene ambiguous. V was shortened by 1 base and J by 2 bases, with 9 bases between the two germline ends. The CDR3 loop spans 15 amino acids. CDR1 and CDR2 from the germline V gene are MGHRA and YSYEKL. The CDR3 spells CASSQVRSGNQPQHF. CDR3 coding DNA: TGCGCCAGCAGCCAAGTGCGGTCTGGCAATCAGCCCCAGCATTTT.

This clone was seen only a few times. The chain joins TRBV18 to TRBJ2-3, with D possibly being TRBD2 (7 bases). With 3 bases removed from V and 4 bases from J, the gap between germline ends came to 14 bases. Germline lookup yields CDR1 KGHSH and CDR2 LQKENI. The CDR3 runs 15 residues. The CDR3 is CASSPLGGAADTQYF. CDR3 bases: TGTGCCAGCTCACCCCTGGGGGGGGCTGCAGATACGCAGTATTTT.

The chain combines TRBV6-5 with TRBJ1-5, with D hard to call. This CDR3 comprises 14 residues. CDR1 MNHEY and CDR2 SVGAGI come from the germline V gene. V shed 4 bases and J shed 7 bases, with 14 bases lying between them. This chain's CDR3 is CASSSAGLGQPQHF. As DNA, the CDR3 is TGTGCCAGCAGTTCCGCCGGACTGGGGCAGCCCCAGCATTTT.

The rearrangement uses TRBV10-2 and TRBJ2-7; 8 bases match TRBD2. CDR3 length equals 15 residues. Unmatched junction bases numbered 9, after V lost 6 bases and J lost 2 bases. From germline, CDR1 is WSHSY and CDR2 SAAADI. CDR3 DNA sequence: TGCGCCAGCAGGGCCCTCTCGGGACTAGCCTACGAGCAGTACTTC. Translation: CASRALSGLAYEQYF.

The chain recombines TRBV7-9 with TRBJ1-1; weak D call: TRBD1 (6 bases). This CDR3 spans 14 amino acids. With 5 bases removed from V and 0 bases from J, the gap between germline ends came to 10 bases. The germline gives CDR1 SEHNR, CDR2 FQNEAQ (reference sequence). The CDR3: CASSLGTMNTEAFF. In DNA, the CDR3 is TGTGCCAGCAGCCTCGGGACAATGAACACTGAAGCTTTCTTT. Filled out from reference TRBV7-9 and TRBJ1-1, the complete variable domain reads DTGVSQNPRHKITKRGQNVTFRCDPISEHNRLYWYRQTLGQGPEFLTYFQNEAQLEKSRLLSDRFSAERPKGSFSTLEIQRTEQGDSAMYLCASSLGTMNTEAFFGQGTRLTVV.

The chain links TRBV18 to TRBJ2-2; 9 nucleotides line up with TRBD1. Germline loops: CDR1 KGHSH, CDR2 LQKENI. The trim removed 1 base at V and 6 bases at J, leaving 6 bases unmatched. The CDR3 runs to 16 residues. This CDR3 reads CASSPQDRGNAGELFF. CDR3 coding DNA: TGTGCCAGCTCACCACAGGACAGGGGAAACGCCGGGGAGCTGTTTTTT.

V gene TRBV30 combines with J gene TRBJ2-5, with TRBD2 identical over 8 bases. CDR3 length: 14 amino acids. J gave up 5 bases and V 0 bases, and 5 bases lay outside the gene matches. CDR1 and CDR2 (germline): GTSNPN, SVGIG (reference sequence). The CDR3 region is CAWSVAGAWETQYF. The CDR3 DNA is TGTGCCTGGAGTGTAGCGGGGGCCTGGGAGACCCAGTACTTC.

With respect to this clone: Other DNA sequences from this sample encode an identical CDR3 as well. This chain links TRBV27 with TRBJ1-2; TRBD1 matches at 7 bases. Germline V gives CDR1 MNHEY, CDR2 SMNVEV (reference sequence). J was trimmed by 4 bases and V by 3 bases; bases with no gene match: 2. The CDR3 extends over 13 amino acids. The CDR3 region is CASSLTGTYGYTF. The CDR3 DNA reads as TGTGCCAGCAGTTTGACAGGGACCTATGGCTACACCTTC.

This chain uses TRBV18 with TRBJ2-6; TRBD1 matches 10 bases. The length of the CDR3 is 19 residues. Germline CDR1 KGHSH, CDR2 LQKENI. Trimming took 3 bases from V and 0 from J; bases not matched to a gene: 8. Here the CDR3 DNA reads TGTGCCAGCTCACCCGGAAGGACAGGGGGAAGCTCTGGGGCCAACGTCCTGACTTTC. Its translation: CASSPGRTGGSSGANVLTF.

The CDR3 region has the DNA TGTGCCAGCAGCCACAGGGCGGGCACAGATACGCAGTATTTT. This codes for CASSHRAGTDTQYF. This rearrangement joins TRBV7-2 to TRBJ2-3; a possible D gene is TRBD1 (6 bases). CDR1 and CDR2 (germline): SGHTA, FQGNSA. The CDR3 is made up of 14 amino acids. Trimming removed 5 bases from V and 1 base from J, with 10 bases in between.

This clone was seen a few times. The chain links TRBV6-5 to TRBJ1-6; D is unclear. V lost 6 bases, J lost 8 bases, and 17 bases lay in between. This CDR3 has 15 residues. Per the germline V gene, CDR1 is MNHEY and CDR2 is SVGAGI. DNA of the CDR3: TGTGCCAGCAGGAAAAGGACTCCTATTCATTCACCCCTCCACTTT. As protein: CASRKRTPIHSPLHF.

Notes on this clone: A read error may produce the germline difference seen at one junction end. CDR3 DNA sequence: TGCAGTGCGAGAGTACTCTATGGCTACACCTTC. It yields the protein CSARVLYGYTF. The rearrangement joins TRBV20-1 to TRBJ1-2; no reliable D call. Germline CDR1 is DFQATT and CDR2 is SNEGSKA (reference sequence). The CDR3 is 11 residues long.

The CDR3, as DNA: TGTGCCACCAGTGATATGACAGGGTCCCAAGAGACCCAGTACTTC. It specifies CATSDMTGSQETQYF. The rearrangement links TRBV24-1 to TRBJ2-5; the match to TRBD1 covers 7 bases. Germline V lookup: CDR1 KGHDR, CDR2 SFDVKD. CDR3 length: 15 residues. The V gene end was trimmed by 3 bases and the J gene end by 1 base; junction bases not matched to a gene: 4.

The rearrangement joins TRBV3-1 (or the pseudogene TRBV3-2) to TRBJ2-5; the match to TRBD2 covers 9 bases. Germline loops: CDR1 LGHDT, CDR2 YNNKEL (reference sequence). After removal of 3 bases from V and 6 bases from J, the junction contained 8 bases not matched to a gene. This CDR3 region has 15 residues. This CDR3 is CASSQLSGTSQTQYF. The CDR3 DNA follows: TGTGCCAGCAGCCAGCTCTCCGGGACTAGCCAGACCCAGTACTTC.

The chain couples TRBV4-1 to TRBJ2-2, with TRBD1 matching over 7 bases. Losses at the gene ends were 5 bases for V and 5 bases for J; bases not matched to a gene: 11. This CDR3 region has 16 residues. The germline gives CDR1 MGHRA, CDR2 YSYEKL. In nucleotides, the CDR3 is TGCGCCAGCAGCGAAAGACAGGGCGGGCGGACCGGGGAGCTGTTTTTT. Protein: CASSERQGGRTGELFF.

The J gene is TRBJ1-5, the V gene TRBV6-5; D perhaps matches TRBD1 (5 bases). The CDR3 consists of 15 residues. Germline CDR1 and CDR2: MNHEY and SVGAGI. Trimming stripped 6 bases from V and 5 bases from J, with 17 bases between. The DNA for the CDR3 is TGTGCCAGCAGGGATCAGGGTTCTCTCGATCAGCCCCAGCATTTT. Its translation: CASRDQGSLDQPQHF.

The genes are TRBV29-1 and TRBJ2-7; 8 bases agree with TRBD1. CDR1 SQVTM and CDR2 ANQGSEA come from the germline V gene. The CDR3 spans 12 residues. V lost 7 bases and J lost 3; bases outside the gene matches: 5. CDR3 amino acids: CSADRGDYEQYV. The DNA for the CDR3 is TGCAGCGCCGACAGGGGAGACTACGAGCAGTACGTC.

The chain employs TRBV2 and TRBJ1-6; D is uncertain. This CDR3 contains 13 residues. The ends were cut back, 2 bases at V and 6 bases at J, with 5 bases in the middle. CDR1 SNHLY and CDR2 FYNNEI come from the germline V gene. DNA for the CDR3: TGTGCCAGCAGTGAATCGGGTAATTCACCCCTCCACTTT. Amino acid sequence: CASSESGNSPLHF. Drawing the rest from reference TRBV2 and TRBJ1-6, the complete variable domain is EPEVTQTPSHQVTQMGQEVILRCVPISNHLYFYWYRQILGQKVEFLVSFYNNEISEKSEIFDDQFSVERPDGSNFTLKIRSTKLEDSAMYFCASSESGNSPLHFGNGTRLTVT.

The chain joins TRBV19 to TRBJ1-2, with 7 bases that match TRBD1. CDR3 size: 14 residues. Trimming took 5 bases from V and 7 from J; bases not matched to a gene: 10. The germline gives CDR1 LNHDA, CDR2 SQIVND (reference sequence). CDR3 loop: CASSWTDRNGGYTF. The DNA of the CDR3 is TGTGCCAGTAGTTGGACGGACAGGAATGGTGGCTACACCTTC.

In DNA form, the CDR3 reads TGTGCCAGCAGTCCCCCCCGCGCAAACACTGAAGCTTTCTTT. Amino acids: CASSPPRANTEAFF. The genes are TRBV28 and TRBJ1-1; D remains ambiguous. Per germline, CDR1 MDHEN and CDR2 SYDVKM. Trimming removed 5 bases from V and 2 bases from J, with 12 bases in between. The CDR3 is 14 amino acids.

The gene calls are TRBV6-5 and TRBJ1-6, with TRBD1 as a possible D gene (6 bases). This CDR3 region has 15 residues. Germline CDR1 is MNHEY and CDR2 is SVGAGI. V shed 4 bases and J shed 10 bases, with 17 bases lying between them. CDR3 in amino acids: CASSWGGGGESPLHF. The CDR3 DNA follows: TGTGCCAGCAGTTGGGGAGGGGGAGGGGAATCACCCCTCCACTTT.